The T cell receptor beta chain under discussion was sequenced for a study of T-cell reconstitution after alpha-beta-depleted transplantation in children. Study-level points and caveats: T-cell numbers and diversity, one year after transplant, stemmed largely from T cells that were newly produced. High day-60 TCRbeta diversity in some patients came from surviving recipient T cells and thymic progenitors. Reportedly, roughly two months post-transplant, alpha-beta T cells arose from several hundred expanded graft clones.

With 6 bases removed from V and 3 bases from J, the gap between germline ends came to 3 bases. Looked up from germline, CDR1 is LGHNT and CDR2 is FRNRAP. The CDR3 spans 11 residues. Comment on this clonotype: Antigen specificity is unknown.

For TCRbeta, the library was prepared with unique molecular identifiers. Using its own MiXCR run on the PCR reads, TCRdb lists one record per CDR3 protein. Among 98,000 or so distinct CDR3 sequences listed, about 6.4% were seen once. The starting material was PBMCs, mostly from graft donor cells, obtained 360 days after TCRalphabeta/CD19-depleted stem cell transplant. V is TRBV12-5 and J is TRBJ2-1; D call uncertain. The receptor was derived from a male patient between 2 and 15 years old who had a stem cell transplant for acute lymphoblastic leukemia, so the T cells may come from the graft donor. CDR3 bases: TGTGCTAGTGGACACTACAATGAGCAGTTCTTC. This sequence encodes CASGHYNEQFF. Filled out from reference TRBV12-5 and TRBJ2-1, the complete variable domain reads DARVTQTPRHKVTEMGQEVTMRCQPILGHNTVFWYRQTMMQGLELLAYFRNRAPLDDSGMPKDRFSAEMPDATLATLKIQPSEPRDSAVYFCASGHYNEQFFGPGTRLTVL.